This T cell receptor (beta chain) was captured by sequencing in a study of T cells in localized non-small cell lung cancer. Study-level results: Peak T cell clonality was found in uninvolved adjacent lung, exceeding tumor. Because sequencing included only one region (of the tumor), heterogeneity remains possible. Greater blood T cell density accompanied longer overall survival.

Atypia-free adjacent lung came from at least 2 cm beyond the tumor margin. The protocol was immunoSEQ multiplex PCR, while the TCRdb copy is restricted to in-frame clones and leaves out a portion. The sample carries over 2,000 clones, around a third recorded once. From germline, CDR1 is MNHGY and CDR2 SAAAGT. The CDR3 is 17 residues long. After removal of 4 bases from V and 0 bases from J, the junction contained 8 bases not matched to a gene. Remarks on this clone: Its antigen is as yet unknown.

The rearrangement joins TRBV6-8 to TRBJ2-1, with TRBD2 matching over 8 bases. This receptor was taken from a female donor older than 55 with stage I squamous cell lung carcinoma. Sequenced here: normal lung tissue next to the tumor, sampled before any cancer treatment. In DNA form, the CDR3 reads TGTGCCAGCAGTTCCCGACTAGCGTTAAACTCCTACAATGAGCAGTTCTTC. Translated: CASSSRLALNSYNEQFF.